The 20 T cell receptor beta chains reported below all come from one sample, sequenced in a study of neurological immune-mediated disorders. TCRdb fed the 5' RACE reads into MiXCR, producing one record per CDR3 protein. The profile shows fewer than 80,000 distinct CDR3 sequences, around 4.8% of them singletons. Sample: PBMCs. Receptors originate from a woman aged 45-59 years with multiple sclerosis.

The chain is built from TRBV11-2 and TRBJ1-6; D is undetermined. The V gene lost 5 bases and the J gene lost 8 bases, with 7 bases spanning the gap. Per germline, CDR1 SGHAT and CDR2 FQNNGV. The CDR3 consists of 12 residues. CDR3 bases: TGTGCCAGCAGCCCCATAGATTCACCCCTCCACTTT. This translates into CASSPIDSPLHF.

The chain has TRBV15 and TRBJ1-1; TRBD1 matches at 7 bases. CDR1 and CDR2 (germline): LNHNV, YYDKDF (reference sequence). The CDR3 runs to 14 residues. Trimming took 5 bases from V and 2 from J; bases not matched to a gene: 5. DNA of the CDR3: TGTGCCACCAGCTTTCAGGGGGAAAACACTGAAGCTTTCTTT. It encodes CATSFQGENTEAFF. The full variable domain, its missing parts supplied by reference TRBV15 and TRBJ1-1, is DAMVIQNPRYQVTQFGKPVTLSCSQTLNHNVMYWYQQKSSQAPKLLFHYYDKDFNNEADTPDNFQSRRPNTSFCFLDIRSPGLGDTAMYLCATSFQGENTEAFFGQGTRLTVV.

This clonotype has at least ten counts. The V gene is TRBV5-6, the J gene TRBJ2-1; TRBD2 agrees at 7 bases. The CDR3 is 12 amino acids. V shed 4 bases, J shed 9 bases, and the junction held 4 bases outside the gene matches. Looked up from germline, CDR1 is SGHDT and CDR2 is YYEEEE. The CDR3 loop is CASSPSGAEQFF. In nucleotides, the CDR3 is TGTGCCAGCAGCCCTAGCGGTGCTGAGCAGTTCTTC.

The chain recombines TRBV5-1 with TRBJ2-3; 9 bases fit TRBD2. Losses at the gene ends were 6 bases for V and 0 bases for J; bases not matched to a gene: 14. Per the germline V gene, CDR1 is SGHRS and CDR2 is YFSETQ. The CDR3 length is 18 residues. The CDR3 sequence: CASNSLGGGVSSTDTQYF. The CDR3 DNA reads as TGCGCCAGCAACTCCCTCGGCGGGGGGGTCTCTAGCACAGATACGCAGTATTTT.

J is TRBJ1-3 and V is TRBV28; the D is unclear. The CDR3 length is 11 residues. V was cut by 5 bases and J by 9 bases, with 8 bases left in between. CDR1 MDHEN and CDR2 SYDVKM come from the germline V gene. DNA of the CDR3: TGTGCCAGCAGTGCCCCCGGCACCATATATTTT. It specifies CASSAPGTIYF. Full variable domain (remainder filled in from reference TRBV28 and TRBJ1-3): DVKVTQSSRYLVKRTGEKVFLECVQDMDHENMFWYRQDPGLGLRLIYFSYDVKMKEKGDIPEGYSVSREKKERFSLILESASTNQTSMYLCASSAPGTIYFGEGSWLTVV.

For this clonotype: This likely comes from a read error, as the CDR3 has no conserved phenylalanine or tryptophan at its end. The rearrangement uses TRBV4-3 and TRBJ2-7, with unresolved D. The CDR3 runs 14 residues. Germline V gives CDR1 LGHNA, CDR2 YSLEER. V was shortened by 0 bases and J by 3 bases, with 9 bases between the two germline ends. The CDR3, as DNA: TGCGCCAGCAGCCAAGAGTGGAGCCACTACGAGCAGTACATC. As protein: CASSQEWSHYEQYI.

The chain couples TRBV24-1 to TRBJ2-6, with D maybe TRBD2 (5 bases). Between the trimmed V and J ends, which lost 3 bases and 1 base, there was a span of 9 bases. The CDR3 spans 16 residues. Germline values: CDR1 KGHDR, CDR2 SFDVKD. CDR3 DNA sequence: TGTGCCACCAGTGATATACGGGGTTCTGGGGCCAACGTCCTGACTTTC. It encodes CATSDIRGSGANVLTF.

This clonotype occurred many times. The V call is TRBV7-2, the J call TRBJ2-4, with 9 nucleotides matching TRBD1. CDR1 and CDR2 from the germline V gene are SGHTA and FQGNSA. V lost 5 bases, J lost 8 bases, and 4 bases stayed unmatched. The CDR3 is 13 residues long. Here the CDR3 reads CASSPDRGDIQYF. The CDR3 nucleotides are TGTGCCAGCAGCCCGGACAGGGGTGACATTCAGTACTTC.

This clonotype has a count of ten or more. The CDR3 spells CASSVRGGYEQYF. The DNA for the CDR3 is TGTGCCAGCAGCGTGAGGGGTGGCTACGAGCAGTACTTC. This rearrangement joins TRBV7-3 to TRBJ2-7, with D perhaps matching TRBD1 or TRBD2 (5 bases each). Looked up from germline, CDR1 is SGHTA and CDR2 is FQGTGA. The V end was cut by 5 bases, the J end by 3 bases, with 11 bases between. The CDR3 has 13 amino acids.

This clonotype was seen only a few times. The chain recombines TRBV3-1 with TRBJ1-1; 9 nucleotides align to TRBD1. The CDR3 has 14 residues. CDR1 and CDR2 (germline): LGHDT, YNNKEL (reference sequence). V shed 4 bases and J 3 bases; nucleotides not matched to a gene: 3. In DNA, the CDR3 is TGTGCCAGCAGCCGACAGGGGGTAGACACTGAAGCTTTCTTT. Protein sequence: CASSRQGVDTEAFF.

This clonotype has at least ten counts. J is TRBJ2-3 and V is TRBV20-1, with D unresolved. In germline, CDR1 is DFQATT, CDR2 SNEGSKA (reference sequence). There are 13 residues in the CDR3. V lost 3 bases to trimming and J lost 0 bases, with 7 bases between them. For the CDR3, the DNA is TGCAGTGCTAGCAGTCCGAGCACAGATACGCAGTATTTT. Its protein product is CSASSPSTDTQYF.

This clonotype came up many times. The CDR3 nucleotides read TGTGCCAGCAGTAAGACAGAGGCCATTAGGCCCCAGCATTTT. Amino acid sequence: CASSKTEAIRPQHF. The chain carries TRBV6-2 or TRBV6-3 and TRBJ1-5; the D gene is possibly TRBD1 (5 bases). Germline values: CDR1 MNHEY, CDR2 SVGEGT. There are 14 residues in the CDR3. V was clipped by 5 bases and J by 9 bases, with 17 bases between them.

This clonotype was seen repeatedly, ten times or more. J is TRBJ2-1 and V is TRBV5-1; D not resolved. Trimming left V 4 bases short and J 4 bases short, with 6 bases between. The CDR3 totals 12 residues. Germline V CDR1 and CDR2: SGHRS, YFSETQ. CDR3 nucleotide sequence: TGCGCCAGCAGCCAAGCATACAATGAGCAGTTCTTC. Its translation is CASSQAYNEQFF. Supplemented by reference TRBV5-1 and TRBJ2-1, the full variable domain reads KAGVTQTPRYLIKTRGQQVTLSCSPISGHRSVSWYQQTPGQGLQFLFEYFSETQRNKGNFPGRFSGRQFSNSRSEMNVSTLELGDSALYLCASSQAYNEQFFGPGTRLTVL.

There are many counts of this clonotype. The chain couples TRBV12-3 or TRBV12-4 to TRBJ2-5, with D possibly matching TRBD1 (5 bases). This CDR3 contains 14 residues. Trimming cost V 5 bases and J 2 bases, with 12 bases left between them. The CDR3 loop reads CASSQDRNQETQYF. DNA for the CDR3: TGTGCCAGCAGTCAAGACAGAAATCAAGAGACCCAGTACTTC.

The genes are TRBV20-1 and TRBJ2-4, with D perhaps TRBD1 (6 bases). V was trimmed by 4 bases and J by 2 bases, leaving 12 bases between them. The length of the CDR3 is 14 residues. Germline V gene lookup returns CDR1 DFQATT and CDR2 SNEGSKA (reference sequence). The CDR3 DNA sequence: TGCAGTGCTATTTCAGGGGCGACCAAAAACATTCAGTACTTC. Amino acids: CSAISGATKNIQYF.

In its sample, this clonotype was seen many times. The gene calls are TRBV7-2 and TRBJ2-6; unclear D gene. V was cut by 5 bases and J by 4 bases, with 6 bases left in between. Germline assignment: CDR1 SGHTA and CDR2 FQGNSA. The CDR3 covers 13 residues. CDR3 nucleotides: TGTGCCAGCAGCACCGGGGGGGCCAACGTCCTGACTTTC. Translating gives CASSTGGANVLTF. The full variable domain, with the rest looked up from reference TRBV7-2 and TRBJ2-6, is GAGVSQSPSNKVTEKGKDVELRCDPISGHTALYWYRQSLGQGLEFLIYFQGNSAPDKSGLPSDRFSAERTGGSVSTLTIQRTQQEDSAVYLCASSTGGANVLTFGAGSRLTVL.

In this sample, this clonotype turned up many times. The genes are TRBV12-3 or TRBV12-4 and TRBJ2-2, with D possibly TRBD2 on 6 matching bases. The V and J ends lost 5 bases and 5 bases respectively, with 9 bases between them. CDR3 length: 13 residues. The CDR3 DNA follows: TGTGCCAGCAGTGCCCTAGCGACCGGGGAGCTGTTTTTT. This codes for CASSALATGELFF.

In this sample, this clonotype turned up a few times. A read error may explain this, as a much larger clone is one base away. The CDR3 spells CASSKRTGTVEGEQFF. The DNA of the CDR3 is TGTGCCAGCAGCAAGAGAACAGGAACCGTCGAGGGTGAGCAGTTCTTC. The V call is TRBV5-5, the J call TRBJ2-1; either TRBD1 or TRBD2 may fit D (5 bases each). Germline lookup yields CDR1 SGHKS and CDR2 YYEKEE (reference sequence). With 4 bases removed from V and 9 bases from J, the gap between germline ends came to 23 bases. This CDR3 is built from 16 residues.

The sample holds many counts of this clonotype. The chain is built from TRBV20-1 and TRBJ2-5; TRBD2 matches at 8 bases. The germline gives CDR1 DFQATT, CDR2 SNEGSKA (reference sequence). The CDR3 totals 16 residues. With V trimmed by 1 base and J by 5 bases, 12 bases remained unmatched. The CDR3 loop is CSARALAGGNRETQYF. The CDR3 coding sequence is TGCAGTGCTAGAGCTTTGGCGGGGGGTAACCGGGAGACCCAGTACTTC.

This clonotype was seen ten or more times. The V call is TRBV7-2, the J call TRBJ1-1, with D unresolved. CDR3 length equals 14 residues. V was clipped by 11 bases and J by 0 bases, with 16 bases between them. CDR1 is SGHTA, CDR2 FQGNSA, per germline. This chain's CDR3 is CAVSRSVMNTEAFF. As DNA, the CDR3 is TGTGCCGTGAGCAGGAGCGTGATGAACACTGAAGCTTTCTTT.